A selection of T cell receptor beta chains follows, all from one sample in a study of blood T cell repertoires in COVID-19. The assay was immunoSEQ multiplex PCR, and TCRdb's table has in-frame clones only and misses some. This sample has over 8,500 clones; around nine tenths occur once, and the top ten carry 3.5% to 6%. The sequenced sample consisted of peripheral blood. The receptors here all came from a human donor in a cohort sampled during active COVID-19. The CDR3 runs from the conserved cysteine through the conserved F or W. The D gene is left open where the match is weak. A row's size may be missing; if present it is once, few, many or a size class.

size	V	D	J	length	CDR3	DNA
NA	TRBV9	TRBD2	TRBJ2-7	15	CASSAGLAGTYEQYF	TGTGCCAGCAGCGCCGGACTAGCGGGAACCTACGAGCAGTACTTC
NA	TRBV7-3	NA	TRBJ2-3	14	CASKPEGEADTQYF	TGTGCCAGCAAACCTGAGGGAGAAGCAGATACGCAGTATTTT
NA	TRBV2	TRBD2	TRBJ2-1	16	CASKRLAGGPHNEQFF	TGTGCCAGCAAGAGACTAGCGGGAGGGCCTCATAATGAGCAGTTCTTC
NA	TRBV7-2	NA	TRBJ1-2	14	CASSLVPVNYGYTF	TGTGCCAGCAGCTTAGTTCCGGTTAACTATGGCTACACCTTC
NA	TRBV2	NA	TRBJ2-2	14	CASSDQANTGELFF	TGTGCCAGCAGTGATCAGGCTAACACCGGGGAGCTGTTTTTT
NA	TRBV28	NA	TRBJ2-7	14	CASSTSGTLYEQYF	TGTGCCAGCTCAACTTCCGGGACACTCTACGAGCAGTACTTC
NA	TRBV27	TRBD2	TRBJ2-3	14	CASSFSGTSGTQYF	TGTGCCAGCAGTTTCTCCGGGACTAGCGGAACGCAGTATTTT
NA	TRBV27	NA	TRBJ2-1	12	CASSFPGKEQFF	TGTGCCAGCAGTTTCCCGGGAAAAGAGCAGTTCTTC
NA	TRBV27	NA	TRBJ2-3	12	CASSFFTDTQYF	TGTGCCAGCAGTTTCTTCACAGATACGCAGTATTTT
NA	TRBV28	NA	TRBJ1-3	16	CASSLWAGPSGNTIYF	TGTGCCAGCAGTTTATGGGCAGGGCCCTCTGGAAACACCATATATTTT
NA	TRBV7-6	NA	TRBJ1-1	13	CASSLLSSSEAFF	TGTGCCAGCAGCTTACTTAGTTCCTCTGAAGCTTTCTTT
NA	TRBV5-1	NA	TRBJ2-1	14	CASSLLSTDNEQFF	TGCGCCAGCAGCTTGTTATCAACAGACAATGAGCAGTTCTTC
NA	TRBV29-1	TRBD2	TRBJ2-2	15	CSAGSGRGNTGELFF	TGCAGCGCGGGTAGCGGGAGGGGAAACACCGGGGAGCTGTTTTTT
NA	TRBV27	TRBD1	TRBJ1-2	13	CASSLYRGDGYTF	TGTGCCAGCAGTTTATACAGGGGGGATGGCTACACCTTC
NA	TRBV7-9	TRBD2	TRBJ2-5	13	CASRLAGQETQYF	TGTGCCAGCAGGCTAGCGGGACAAGAGACCCAGTACTTC
NA	TRBV5-1	TRBD1	TRBJ1-1	15	CASSLGNRGNTEAFF	TGCGCCAGCAGCTTGGGTAACAGGGGGAACACTGAAGCTTTCTTT
NA	TRBV6-5	NA	TRBJ2-7	15	CASSPPGLHSYEQYF	TGTGCCAGCAGTCCTCCGGGACTTCACTCCTACGAGCAGTACTTC
NA	TRBV11-2	NA	TRBJ2-1	15	CASSLELAPYNEQFF	TGTGCCAGCAGCTTAGAGCTAGCCCCCTACAATGAGCAGTTCTTC
NA	TRBV10-2	NA	TRBJ2-4	14	CASRPMVAKNIQYF	TGCGCCAGCCGCCCTATGGTAGCCAAAAACATTCAGTACTTC
NA	TRBV4-1	NA	TRBJ2-3	15	CASSQDGFSTDTQYF	TGCGCCAGCAGCCAAGACGGGTTTAGCACAGATACGCAGTATTTT
NA	TRBV29-1	NA	TRBJ1-1	13	CSARGQWNTEAFF	TGCAGCGCCCGCGGACAGTGGAACACTGAAGCTTTCTTT
NA	TRBV5-1	TRBD2	TRBJ2-7	15	CASSLSPGGAYEQYF	TGCGCCAGCAGCTTAAGTCCGGGAGGGGCCTACGAGCAGTACTTC
NA	TRBV7-3	TRBD2	TRBJ2-2	17	CASSLGLAGGLTGELFF	TGTGCCAGCAGCCTCGGACTAGCGGGAGGGCTGACCGGGGAGCTGTTTTTT
NA	TRBV7-2	TRBD2	TRBJ2-7	16	CASSPQASGAFYEQYF	TGTGCCAGCAGCCCCCAGGCTAGCGGAGCTTTTTACGAGCAGTACTTC
NA	TRBV6-2/TRBV6-3	NA	TRBJ2-5	15	CASSYSQKVSGTQYF	TGTGCCAGCAGTTACTCACAGAAGGTGTCTGGGACCCAGTACTTC
NA	TRBV7-8	NA	TRBJ2-5	14	CASSFDRGFQTQYF	TGTGCCAGCAGCTTTGATCGCGGTTTTCAGACCCAGTACTTC
NA	TRBV5-1	TRBD2	TRBJ2-5	16	CASSVGTSGSSETQYF	TGCGCCAGCAGCGTTGGGACTAGCGGGAGTTCCGAGACCCAGTACTTC
NA	TRBV5-1	TRBD2	TRBJ2-3	15	CASSTGTSGTDTQYF	TGCGCCAGCAGCACGGGGACTAGCGGGACAGATACGCAGTATTTT
few	TRBV4-3	NA	TRBJ1-2	15	CASSQGPPGEVGYTF	TGCGCCAGCAGCCAAGGACCACCGGGGGAGGTGGGCTACACCTTC
NA	TRBV6-5	TRBD1	TRBJ2-5	14	CASSNIGGVETQYF	TGTGCCAGCAGTAATATAGGGGGCGTGGAGACCCAGTACTTC
NA	TRBV5-4	TRBD1	TRBJ2-5	14	CASSLPGQQETQYF	TGTGCCAGCAGCTTGCCGGGACAGCAAGAGACCCAGTACTTC
NA	TRBV11-2	NA	TRBJ1-2	13	CASSANRNYGYTF	TGTGCCAGCAGCGCGAACAGAAACTATGGCTACACCTTC
once	TRBV9	NA	TRBJ2-3	19	CASSVVGWGGHSSTDTQYF	TGTGCCAGCAGCGTAGTCGGGTGGGGGGGCCACTCCTCCACAGATACGCAGTATTTT
NA	TRBV4-3	NA	TRBJ2-3	17	CASSQRWGRELGDTQYF	TGCGCCAGCAGCCAAAGGTGGGGACGGGAGTTGGGAGATACGCAGTATTTT
NA	TRBV4-1	NA	TRBJ1-4	16	CASSQDGGGRGEKLFF	TGCGCCAGCAGCCAAGATGGCGGGGGGCGAGGGGAAAAACTGTTTTTT
NA	TRBV2	TRBD2	TRBJ2-1	15	CASSEQAGSYNEQFF	TGTGCCAGCAGTGAACAAGCGGGGTCCTACAATGAGCAGTTCTTC
NA	TRBV10-3	NA	TRBJ1-3	15	CAIGVGDLSGNTIYF	TGTGCCATCGGGGTAGGGGATCTCTCTGGAAACACCATATATTTT
once	TRBV19	TRBD1	TRBJ1-5	16	CASSGTGGMSNQPQHF	TGTGCCAGTAGTGGGACAGGGGGTATGAGCAATCAGCCCCAGCATTTT
NA	TRBV6-2/TRBV6-3	NA	TRBJ2-7	16	CASSYSRLRGRYEQYF	TGTGCCAGCAGTTACTCCCGGCTCAGGGGCCGCTACGAGCAGTACTTC
NA	TRBV5-8	TRBD2	TRBJ2-1	19	CASSPNLAGGLRSYNEQFF	TGTGCCAGCAGCCCCAATTTAGCGGGAGGCCTCAGATCCTACAATGAGCAGTTCTTC
NA	TRBV19	NA	TRBJ1-4	18	CASSIARQTSGTNEKLFF	TGTGCCAGTAGTATCGCAAGACAGACCTCGGGCACTAATGAAAAACTGTTTTTT
NA	TRBV7-9	NA	TRBJ1-3	13	CASSADGGNTIYF	TGTGCCAGCAGCGCAGACGGGGGAAACACCATATATTTT
NA	TRBV10-3	NA	TRBJ1-6	13	CAIGWAHNSPLHF	TGTGCCATCGGTTGGGCCCATAATTCACCCCTCCACTTT
NA	TRBV11-2	TRBD2	TRBJ2-7	13	CASSLTGLNKWYF	TGTGCCAGCAGCCTAACGGGACTAAACAAGTGGTACTTC
NA	TRBV28	TRBD1	TRBJ2-7	15	CASRPGTGGMYEQYF	TGTGCCAGCAGACCCGGGACAGGGGGAATGTACGAGCAGTACTTC
once	TRBV3-1/TRBV3-2	NA	TRBJ2-1	14	CASSSPFQGNEQFF	TGTGCCAGCAGCTCACCATTTCAGGGGAATGAGCAGTTCTTC
NA	TRBV11-2	TRBD2	TRBJ2-7	16	CASSLVSSGRAHEQYF	TGTGCCAGCAGCTTAGTGAGTAGCGGGAGGGCCCACGAGCAGTACTTC
once	TRBV9	NA	TRBJ2-6	20	CASSVDRTQALSSGANVLTF	TGTGCCAGCAGCGTAGACAGGACCCAAGCCCTTTCCTCTGGGGCCAACGTCCTGACTTTC
NA	TRBV3-1/TRBV3-2	TRBD2	TRBJ2-3	16	CASSQGLAGSTDTQYF	TGTGCCAGCAGCCAGGGACTAGCGGGTAGCACAGATACGCAGTATTTT
once	TRBV5-1	TRBD1	TRBJ1-1	13	CASRQGQNTEAFF	TGCGCCAGCAGACAGGGGCAGAACACTGAAGCTTTCTTT
once	TRBV6-5	NA	TRBJ1-2	15	CASSTGDGTNYGYTF	TGTGCCAGCAGTACGGGGGACGGAACTAACTATGGCTACACCTTC
NA	TRBV6-2/TRBV6-3	TRBD1	TRBJ1-1	17	CASSSGTGGGKNTEAFF	TGTGCCAGCAGTTCCGGGACAGGGGGCGGAAAGAACACTGAAGCTTTCTTT
once	TRBV29-1	NA	TRBJ2-4	13	CSVGTGGKNIQYF	TGCAGCGTTGGGACCGGGGGAAAAAACATTCAGTACTTC
few	TRBV29-1	NA	TRBJ2-5	16	CSVEKGGLFRKETQYF	TGCAGCGTTGAAAAGGGGGGGCTCTTCCGAAAAGAGACCCAGTACTTC
NA	TRBV4-3	TRBD2	TRBJ2-1	15	CASTPGAGTSNEQFF	TGCGCCAGCACTCCCGGGGCCGGGACTAGCAATGAGCAGTTCTTC
NA	TRBV4-3	TRBD2	TRBJ2-3	19	CASSQVWGTSGRAGVTQYF	TGCGCCAGCAGCCAAGTATGGGGAACTAGCGGGAGGGCCGGGGTTACGCAGTATTTT
NA	TRBV21-1	NA	TRBJ2-7	15	CASSKGGRISYEQYF	TGTGCCAGCAGCAAAGGCGGCAGAATCTCCTACGAGCAGTACTTC
NA	TRBV5-6	NA	TRBJ1-2	15	CASSNGRILGYGYTF	TGTGCCAGCAGCAACGGGAGGATTCTTGGCTATGGCTACACCTTC
NA	TRBV9	TRBD2	TRBJ2-1	17	CASSIPPAGGGLREQFF	TGTGCCAGCAGCATTCCCCCAGCGGGAGGGGGACTGAGAGAGCAGTTCTTC
NA	TRBV29-1	TRBD1	TRBJ2-2	15	CSVFPGTGVVGELFF	TGCAGCGTTTTTCCGGGGACAGGGGTGGTCGGGGAGCTGTTTTTT